Detailed here is one T cell receptor beta chain. Antigen unknown. Germline CDR1 and CDR2: SEHNR and FQNEAQ (reference sequence). The CDR3 covers 15 residues. The V end was cut by 4 bases, the J end by 6 bases, with 15 bases between. These data come from a study of cytomegalovirus exposure and HLA in healthy donors. Study-wide results and limits: Reported performance of the classifier showed diagnosis of cytomegalovirus status with high specificity and sensitivity. What TCR beta sequences reportedly achieved was accurate prediction of HLA-A and HLA-B alleles in most subjects.

With 60 Vbeta and 13 Jbeta primers, the PCR was carried out. TCRdb keeps only in-frame clones here, not all; method: immunoSEQ multiplex PCR. The sample records over 150,000 clones, over 60% being singletons. This TCR came from a woman aged 25 to 39 in good health and CMV-seronegative. The J gene is TRBJ1-4, the V gene TRBV7-9; D not resolved. The sequenced material came from PBMCs. The CDR3 loop is CASSSTGPGYEKLFF. The CDR3 nucleotides are TGTGCCAGCAGCTCAACCGGTCCGGGATATGAAAAACTGTTTTTT.